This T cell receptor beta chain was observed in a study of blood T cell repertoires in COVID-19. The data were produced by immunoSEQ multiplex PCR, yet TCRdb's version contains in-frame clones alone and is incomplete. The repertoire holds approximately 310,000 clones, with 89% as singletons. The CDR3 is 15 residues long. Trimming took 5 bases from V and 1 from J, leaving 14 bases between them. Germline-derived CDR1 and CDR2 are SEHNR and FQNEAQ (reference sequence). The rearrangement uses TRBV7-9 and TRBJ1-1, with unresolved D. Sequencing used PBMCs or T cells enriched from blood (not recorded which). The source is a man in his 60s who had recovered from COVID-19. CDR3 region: CASSPPGRGNTEAFF. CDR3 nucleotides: TGTGCCAGCAGCCCGCCGGGCCGGGGGAACACTGAAGCTTTCTTT. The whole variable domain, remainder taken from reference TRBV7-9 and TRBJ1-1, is DTGVSQNPRHKITKRGQNVTFRCDPISEHNRLYWYRQTLGQGPEFLTYFQNEAQLEKSRLLSDRFSAERPKGSFSTLEIQRTEQGDSAMYLCASSPPGRGNTEAFFGQGTRLTVV.